This T cell receptor (beta chain) was profiled in a study of beta chain features in type 1 diabetes. All of the isolated RNA was reverse transcribed, so expressed TCRB transcripts were sequenced. Here immunoSEQ multiplex PCR was the method, and the copy in TCRdb shows in-frame clones only, minus some. Counted here are about 140,000 clones, 9% to 10% occurring once; the ten biggest clones make up 0.55% to 0.75%. The source of this sequence is a woman in her thirties or forties in good health. Sequenced input: central memory CD4+ T cells from blood.

The CDR3 DNA sequence: TGTGCCAGCAGCAAATGGGACAGACCAACAACTAATGAAAAACTGTTTTTT. Translating gives CASSKWDRPTTNEKLFF. The J gene is TRBJ1-4, the V gene TRBV21-1; whether TRBD1, the table's D call, matches the DNA was not checked. TRBV21-1 is reported as a pseudogene. This CDR3 spans 17 amino acids.